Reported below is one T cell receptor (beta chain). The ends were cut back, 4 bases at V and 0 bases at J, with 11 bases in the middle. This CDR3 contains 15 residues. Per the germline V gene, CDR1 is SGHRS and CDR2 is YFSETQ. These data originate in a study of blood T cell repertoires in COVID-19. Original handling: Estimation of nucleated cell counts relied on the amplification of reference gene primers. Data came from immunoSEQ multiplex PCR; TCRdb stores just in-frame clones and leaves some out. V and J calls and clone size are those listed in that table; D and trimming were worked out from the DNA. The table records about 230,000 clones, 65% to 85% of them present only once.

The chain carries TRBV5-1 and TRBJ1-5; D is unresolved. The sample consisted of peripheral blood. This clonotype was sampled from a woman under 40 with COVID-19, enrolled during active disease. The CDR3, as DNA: TGCGCCAGCAGCGTCTCGGGTCTTAGCAATCAGCCCCAGCATTTT. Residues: CASSVSGLSNQPQHF. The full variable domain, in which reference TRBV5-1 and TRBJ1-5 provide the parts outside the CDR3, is KAGVTQTPRYLIKTRGQQVTLSCSPISGHRSVSWYQQTPGQGLQFLFEYFSETQRNKGNFPGRFSGRQFSNSRSEMNVSTLELGDSALYLCASSVSGLSNQPQHFGDGTRLSIL.